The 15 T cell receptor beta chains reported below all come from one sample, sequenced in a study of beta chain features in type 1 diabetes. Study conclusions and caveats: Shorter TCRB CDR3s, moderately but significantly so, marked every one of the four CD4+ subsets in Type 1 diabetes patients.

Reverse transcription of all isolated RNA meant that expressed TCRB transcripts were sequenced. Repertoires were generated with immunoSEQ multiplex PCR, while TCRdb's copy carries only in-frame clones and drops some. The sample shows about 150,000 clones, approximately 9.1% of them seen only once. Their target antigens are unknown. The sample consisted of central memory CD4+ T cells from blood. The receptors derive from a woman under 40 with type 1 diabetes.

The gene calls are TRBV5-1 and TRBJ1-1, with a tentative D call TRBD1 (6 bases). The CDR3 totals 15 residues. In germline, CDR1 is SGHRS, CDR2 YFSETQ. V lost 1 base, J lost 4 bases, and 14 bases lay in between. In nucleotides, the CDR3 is TGCGCCAGCAGCTTGTACGGGGGGCAGGGCACTGAAGCTTTCTTT. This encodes CASSLYGGQGTEAFF.

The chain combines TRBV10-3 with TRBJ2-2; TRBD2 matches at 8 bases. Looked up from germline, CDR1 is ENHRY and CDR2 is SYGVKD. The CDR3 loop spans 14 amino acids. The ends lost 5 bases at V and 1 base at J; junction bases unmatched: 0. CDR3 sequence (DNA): TGTGCCATCAGTAGCGGGAGGAACACCGGGGAGCTGTTTTTT. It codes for CAISSGRNTGELFF.

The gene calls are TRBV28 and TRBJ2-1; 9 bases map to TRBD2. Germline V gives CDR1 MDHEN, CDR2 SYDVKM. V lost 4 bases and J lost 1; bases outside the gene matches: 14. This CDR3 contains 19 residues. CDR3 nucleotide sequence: TGTGCCAGCAGTTCCTCGGGCGGCGGGAGGGCCAGGTCCTACAATGAGCAGTTCTTC. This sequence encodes CASSSSGGGRARSYNEQFF.

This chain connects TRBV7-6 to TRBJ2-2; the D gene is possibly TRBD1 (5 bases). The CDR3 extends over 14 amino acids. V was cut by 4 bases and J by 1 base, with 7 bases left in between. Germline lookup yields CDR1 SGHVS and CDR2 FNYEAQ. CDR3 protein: CASSYTGNTGELFF. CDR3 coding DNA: TGTGCCAGCAGCTATACAGGGAACACCGGGGAGCTGTTTTTT.

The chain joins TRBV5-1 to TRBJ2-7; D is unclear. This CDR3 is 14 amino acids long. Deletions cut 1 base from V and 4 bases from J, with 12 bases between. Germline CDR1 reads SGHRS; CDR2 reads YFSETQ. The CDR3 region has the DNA TGCGCCAGCAGCTTGTCTAGGCCGGAATACGAGCAGTACTTC. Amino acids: CASSLSRPEYEQYF.

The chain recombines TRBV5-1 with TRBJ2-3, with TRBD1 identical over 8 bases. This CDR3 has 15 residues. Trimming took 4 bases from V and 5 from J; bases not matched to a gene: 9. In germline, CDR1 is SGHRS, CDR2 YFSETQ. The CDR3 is CASSPQGDVGDTQYF. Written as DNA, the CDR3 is TGCGCCAGCAGCCCACAGGGGGATGTGGGAGATACGCAGTATTTT.

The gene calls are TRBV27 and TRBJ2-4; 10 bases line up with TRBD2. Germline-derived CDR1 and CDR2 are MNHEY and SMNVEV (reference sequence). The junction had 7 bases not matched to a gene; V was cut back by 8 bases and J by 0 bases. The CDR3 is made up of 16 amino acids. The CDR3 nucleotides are TGTGCCAGCGGCAGCGGGAGGGCTCTAGCCAAAAACATTCAGTACTTC. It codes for CASGSGRALAKNIQYF.

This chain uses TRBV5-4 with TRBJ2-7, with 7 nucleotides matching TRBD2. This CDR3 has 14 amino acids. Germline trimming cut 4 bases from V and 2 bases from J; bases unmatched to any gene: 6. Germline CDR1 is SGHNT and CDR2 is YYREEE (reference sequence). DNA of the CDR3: TGTGCCAGCAGCCATAAAAGCGGGGCCTACGAGCAGTACTTC. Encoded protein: CASSHKSGAYEQYF.

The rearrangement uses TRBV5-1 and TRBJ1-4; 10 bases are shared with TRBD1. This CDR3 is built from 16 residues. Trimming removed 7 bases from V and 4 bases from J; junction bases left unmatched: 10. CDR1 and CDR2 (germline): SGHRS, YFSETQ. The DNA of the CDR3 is TGCGCCAGCGGCACCGGGACAGGGGTTGGTAATGAAAAACTGTTTTTT. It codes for CASGTGTGVGNEKLFF.

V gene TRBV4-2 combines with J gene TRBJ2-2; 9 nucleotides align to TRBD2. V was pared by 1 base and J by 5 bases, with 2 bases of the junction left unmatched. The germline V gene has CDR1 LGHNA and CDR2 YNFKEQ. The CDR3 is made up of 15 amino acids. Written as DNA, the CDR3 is TGTGCCAGCAGCCAAGGCGGGAGGGGGACCGGGGAGCTGTTTTTT. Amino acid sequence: CASSQGGRGTGELFF.

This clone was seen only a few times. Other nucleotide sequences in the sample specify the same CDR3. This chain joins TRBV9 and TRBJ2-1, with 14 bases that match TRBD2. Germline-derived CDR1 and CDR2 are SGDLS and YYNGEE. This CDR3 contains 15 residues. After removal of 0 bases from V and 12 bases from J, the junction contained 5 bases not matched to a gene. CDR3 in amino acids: CASSVGLAGGQGQFF. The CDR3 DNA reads TGTGCCAGCAGCGTAGGACTAGCGGGAGGGCAAGGGCAGTTCTTC.

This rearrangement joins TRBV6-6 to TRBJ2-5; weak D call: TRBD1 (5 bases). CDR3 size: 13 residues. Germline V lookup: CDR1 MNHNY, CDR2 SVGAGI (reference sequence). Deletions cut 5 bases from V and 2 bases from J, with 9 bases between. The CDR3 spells CASSLPGQETQYF. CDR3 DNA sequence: TGTGCCAGCAGTCTCCCAGGGCAAGAGACCCAGTACTTC.

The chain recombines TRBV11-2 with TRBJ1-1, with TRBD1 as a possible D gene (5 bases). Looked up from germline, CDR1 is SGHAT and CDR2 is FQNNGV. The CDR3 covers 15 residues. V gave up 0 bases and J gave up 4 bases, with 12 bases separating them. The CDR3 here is CASSLEGLGGTEAFF. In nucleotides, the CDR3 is TGTGCCAGCAGCTTAGAGGGTTTGGGGGGCACTGAAGCTTTCTTT.

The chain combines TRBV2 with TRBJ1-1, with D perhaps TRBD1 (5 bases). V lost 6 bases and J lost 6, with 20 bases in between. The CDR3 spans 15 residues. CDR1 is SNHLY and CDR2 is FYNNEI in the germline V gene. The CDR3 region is CASSVGDGGGPEAFF. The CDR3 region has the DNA TGTGCCAGCAGCGTCGGAGATGGGGGAGGCCCTGAAGCTTTCTTT.

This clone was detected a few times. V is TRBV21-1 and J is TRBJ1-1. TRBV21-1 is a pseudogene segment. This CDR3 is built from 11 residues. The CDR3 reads CASSTGTEAFF. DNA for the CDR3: TGTGCCAGCAGCACCGGCACTGAAGCTTTCTTT.